This T cell receptor beta chain was identified during a study of CD8 T cells in ankylosing spondylitis. General study findings and limits: The clones that were linked to disease were reported to be significantly enriched in matched synovial fluid samples from ankylosing spondylitis patients. There was a TCR beta motif, made of 7 or 8 highly homologous variants, that appeared characteristic of ankylosing spondylitis blood.

This clonotype has ten or more counts. Its antigen is not identified. TCRdb recomputed calls from the 5' RACE reads with MiXCR, one row per CDR3 protein. In the table there are some 95,000 distinct CDR3 sequences, 8.5% to 9% of which are singletons. The clonotype comes from a male donor with ankylosing spondylitis or in good health (not recorded which). Sequenced material: blood, either unsorted or a sorted T cell fraction (not recorded which).

CDR3 region: CASSSRQESNEQYF. The CDR3 DNA follows: TGTGCCAGCAGCTCACGACAGGAGTCTAACGAGCAGTACTTC. This sequence joins TRBV5-4 and TRBJ2-7; D is perhaps TRBD1 (6 bases). This CDR3 spans 14 amino acids. V was trimmed by 3 bases and J by 5 bases, leaving 15 bases between them. CDR1 is SGHNT and CDR2 is YYREEE in the germline V gene (reference sequence).